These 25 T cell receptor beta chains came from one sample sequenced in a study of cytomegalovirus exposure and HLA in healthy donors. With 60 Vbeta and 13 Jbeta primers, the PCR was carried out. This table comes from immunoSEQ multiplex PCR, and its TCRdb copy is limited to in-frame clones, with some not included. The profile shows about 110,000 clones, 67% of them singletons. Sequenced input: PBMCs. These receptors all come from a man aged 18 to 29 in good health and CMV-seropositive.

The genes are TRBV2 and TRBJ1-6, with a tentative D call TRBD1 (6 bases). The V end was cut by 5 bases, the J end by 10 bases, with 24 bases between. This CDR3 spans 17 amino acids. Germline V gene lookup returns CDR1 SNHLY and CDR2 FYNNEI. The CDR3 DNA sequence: TGTGCCAGCAGTAAACCCACCGGGACATCGGCGGAGTCACCCCTCCACTTT. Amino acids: CASSKPTGTSAESPLHF. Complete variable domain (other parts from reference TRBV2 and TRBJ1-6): EPEVTQTPSHQVTQMGQEVILRCVPISNHLYFYWYRQILGQKVEFLVSFYNNEISEKSEIFDDQFSVERPDGSNFTLKIRSTKLEDSAMYFCASSKPTGTSAESPLHFGNGTRLTVT.

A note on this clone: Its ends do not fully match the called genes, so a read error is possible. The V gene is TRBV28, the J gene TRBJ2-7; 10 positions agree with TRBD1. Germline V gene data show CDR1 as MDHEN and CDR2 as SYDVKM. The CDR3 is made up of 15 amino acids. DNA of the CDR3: TGTGCCACCAGTCGAGACAGGGGGCACTCCTACGAGCAGTACTTC. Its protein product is CATSRDRGHSYEQYF.

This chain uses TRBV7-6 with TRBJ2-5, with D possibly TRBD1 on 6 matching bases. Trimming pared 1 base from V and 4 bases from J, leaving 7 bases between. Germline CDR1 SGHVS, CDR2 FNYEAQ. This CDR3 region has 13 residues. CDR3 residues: CASSLGGGETQYF. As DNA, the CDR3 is TGTGCCAGCAGCTTAGGAGGGGGAGAGACCCAGTACTTC.

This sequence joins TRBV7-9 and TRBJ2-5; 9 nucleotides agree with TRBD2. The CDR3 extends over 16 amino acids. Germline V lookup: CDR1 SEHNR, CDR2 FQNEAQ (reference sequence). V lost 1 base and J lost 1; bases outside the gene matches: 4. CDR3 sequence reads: CASSLGSGGGQETQYF. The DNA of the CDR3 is TGTGCCAGCAGCTTAGGTAGCGGGGGCGGCCAAGAGACCCAGTACTTC.

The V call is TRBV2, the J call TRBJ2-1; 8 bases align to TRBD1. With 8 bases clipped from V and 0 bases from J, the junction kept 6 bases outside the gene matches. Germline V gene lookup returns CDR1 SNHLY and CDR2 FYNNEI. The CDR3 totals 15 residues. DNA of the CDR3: TGTGCCAGCCGATCCGGGACAGGCTCCTACAATGAGCAGTTCTTC. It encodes CASRSGTGSYNEQFF. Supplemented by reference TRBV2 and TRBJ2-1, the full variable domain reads EPEVTQTPSHQVTQMGQEVILRCVPISNHLYFYWYRQILGQKVEFLVSFYNNEISEKSEIFDDQFSVERPDGSNFTLKIRSTKLEDSAMYFCASRSGTGSYNEQFFGPGTRLTVL.

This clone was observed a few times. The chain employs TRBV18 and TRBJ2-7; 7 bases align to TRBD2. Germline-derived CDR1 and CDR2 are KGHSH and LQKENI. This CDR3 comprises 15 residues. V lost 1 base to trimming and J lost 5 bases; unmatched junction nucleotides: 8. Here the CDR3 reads CASSPRGGGPNEQYF. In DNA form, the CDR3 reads TGTGCCAGCTCACCACGGGGGGGAGGTCCCAACGAGCAGTACTTC.

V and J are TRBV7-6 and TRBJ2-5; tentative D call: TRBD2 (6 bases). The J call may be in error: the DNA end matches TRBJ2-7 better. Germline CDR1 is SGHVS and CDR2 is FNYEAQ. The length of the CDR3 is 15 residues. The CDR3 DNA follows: TGTGCCAGCAGCTTAGGTCAGGGAGGATTGTACGAGCAGTACTTC. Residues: CASSLGQGGLYEQYF.

CDR3 sequence (DNA): TGTGCCAGCAGCTTACTCCAGGTGAACCCCTACGAGCAGTACTTC. This sequence encodes CASSLLQVNPYEQYF. The V call is TRBV7-9, the J call TRBJ2-7, with D hard to call. Trimming pared 2 bases from V and 2 bases from J, leaving 13 bases between. Germline V CDR1 and CDR2: SEHNR, FQNEAQ (reference sequence). This CDR3 spans 15 amino acids.

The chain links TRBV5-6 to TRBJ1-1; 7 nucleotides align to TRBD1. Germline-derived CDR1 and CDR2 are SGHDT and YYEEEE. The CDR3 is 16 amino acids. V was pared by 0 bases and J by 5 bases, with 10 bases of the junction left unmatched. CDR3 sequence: CASSLGGVRGWTEAFF. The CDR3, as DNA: TGTGCCAGCAGCTTGGGAGGGGTCAGGGGGTGGACTGAAGCTTTCTTT.

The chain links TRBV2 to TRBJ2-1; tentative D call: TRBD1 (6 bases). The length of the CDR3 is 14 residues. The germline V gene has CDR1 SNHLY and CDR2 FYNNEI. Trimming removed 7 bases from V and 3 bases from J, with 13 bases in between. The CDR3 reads CASNQGQGYNEQFF. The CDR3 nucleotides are TGTGCCAGCAACCAGGGGCAGGGCTACAATGAGCAGTTCTTC.

This CDR3 reads CASSDDASGGNEQFF. The DNA for the CDR3 is TGTGCCAGCAGTGACGACGCTAGCGGGGGTAATGAGCAGTTCTTC. J is TRBJ2-1 and V is TRBV6-4; 10 bases fit TRBD2. CDR3 length: 15 amino acids. Trimming at V came to 2 bases and at J to 7 bases, leaving 5 bases not matched to a gene. Germline V gene data show CDR1 as MRHNA and CDR2 as SNTAGT.

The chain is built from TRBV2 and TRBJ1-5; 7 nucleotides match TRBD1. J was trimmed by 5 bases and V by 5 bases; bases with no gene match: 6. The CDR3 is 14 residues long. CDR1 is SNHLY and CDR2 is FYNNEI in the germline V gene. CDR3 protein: CASSSTGAYQPQHF. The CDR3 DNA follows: TGTGCCAGCAGTTCCACAGGGGCCTATCAGCCCCAGCATTTT.

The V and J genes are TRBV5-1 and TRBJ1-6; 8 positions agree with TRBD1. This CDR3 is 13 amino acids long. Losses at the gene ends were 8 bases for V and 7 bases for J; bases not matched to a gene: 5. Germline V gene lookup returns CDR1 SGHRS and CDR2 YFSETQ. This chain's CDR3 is CASTGQANSPLHF. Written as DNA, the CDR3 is TGCGCCAGTACGGGACAGGCGAATTCACCCCTCCACTTT.

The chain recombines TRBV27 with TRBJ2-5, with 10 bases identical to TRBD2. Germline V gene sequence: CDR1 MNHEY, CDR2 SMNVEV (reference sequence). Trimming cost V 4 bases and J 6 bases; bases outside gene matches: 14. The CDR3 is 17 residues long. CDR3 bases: TGTGCCAGCAGTTCCCCTGGACTAAGCGGGGGGGAGAAGACCCAGTACTTC. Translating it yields CASSSPGLSGGEKTQYF.

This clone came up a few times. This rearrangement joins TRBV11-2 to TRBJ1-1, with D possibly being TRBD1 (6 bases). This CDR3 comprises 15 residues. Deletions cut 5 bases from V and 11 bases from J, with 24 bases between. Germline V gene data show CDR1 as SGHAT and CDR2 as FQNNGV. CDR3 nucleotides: TGTGCCAGCAGCCCCCGAGGGGGAGGGGCGAATGGTGCTTTCTTT. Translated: CASSPRGGGANGAFF.

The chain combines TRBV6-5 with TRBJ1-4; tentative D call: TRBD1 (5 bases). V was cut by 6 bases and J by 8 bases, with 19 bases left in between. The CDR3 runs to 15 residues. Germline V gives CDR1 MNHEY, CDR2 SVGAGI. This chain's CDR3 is CASRAGYSVGEKLFF. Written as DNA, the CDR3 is TGTGCCAGCAGGGCAGGGTATTCAGTGGGGGAAAAACTGTTTTTT.

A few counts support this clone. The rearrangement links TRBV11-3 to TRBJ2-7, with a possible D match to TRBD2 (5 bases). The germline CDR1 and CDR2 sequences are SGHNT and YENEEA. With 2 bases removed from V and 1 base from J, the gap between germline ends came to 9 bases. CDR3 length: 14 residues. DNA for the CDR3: TGTGCCAGCAGCTTATTTGAGGGTTCCTACGAGCAGTACTTC. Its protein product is CASSLFEGSYEQYF.

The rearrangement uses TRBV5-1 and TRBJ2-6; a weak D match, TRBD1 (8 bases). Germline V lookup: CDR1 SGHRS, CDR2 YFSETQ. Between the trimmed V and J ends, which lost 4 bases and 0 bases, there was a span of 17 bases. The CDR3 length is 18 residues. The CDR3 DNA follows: TGCGCCAGCAGCCTTACAGGGGGAGGGTCCTCTGGGGCCAACGTCCTGACTTTC. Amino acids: CASSLTGGGSSGANVLTF.

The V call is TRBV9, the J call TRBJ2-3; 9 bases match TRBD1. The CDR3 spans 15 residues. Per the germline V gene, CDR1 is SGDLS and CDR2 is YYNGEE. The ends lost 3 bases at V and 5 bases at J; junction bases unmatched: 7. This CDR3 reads CASSDRDRAGDTQYF. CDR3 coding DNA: TGTGCCAGCAGCGACCGGGACAGGGCTGGAGATACGCAGTATTTT.

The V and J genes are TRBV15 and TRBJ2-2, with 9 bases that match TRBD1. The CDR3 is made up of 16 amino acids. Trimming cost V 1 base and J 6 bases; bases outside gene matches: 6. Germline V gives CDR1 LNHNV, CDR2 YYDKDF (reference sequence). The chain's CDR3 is CATSRVGQGWAGELFF. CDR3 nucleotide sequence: TGTGCCACCAGCAGAGTCGGACAGGGGTGGGCCGGGGAGCTGTTTTTT.

The CDR3 coding sequence is TGTGCCAGCAGCCGCCAGGGGTCGCTCTATGGCTACACCTTC. It specifies CASSRQGSLYGYTF. This rearrangement joins TRBV7-2 to TRBJ1-2; a weak D match, TRBD1 (6 bases). The ends were cut back, 5 bases at V and 4 bases at J, with 14 bases in the middle. The CDR3 sequence is 14 residues long. Germline values: CDR1 SGHTA, CDR2 FQGNSA.

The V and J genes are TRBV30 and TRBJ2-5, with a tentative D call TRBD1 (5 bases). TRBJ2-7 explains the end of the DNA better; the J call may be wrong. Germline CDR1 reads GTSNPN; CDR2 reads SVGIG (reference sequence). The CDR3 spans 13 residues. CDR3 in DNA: TGTGCCTGGTGGTCTCAGGGTACCTACGAGCAGTACTTC. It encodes CAWWSQGTYEQYF.

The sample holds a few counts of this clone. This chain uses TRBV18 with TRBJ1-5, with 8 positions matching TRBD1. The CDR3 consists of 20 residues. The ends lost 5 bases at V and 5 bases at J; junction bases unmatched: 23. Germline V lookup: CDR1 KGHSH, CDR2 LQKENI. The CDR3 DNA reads TGTGCCAGCTCAGAATTCGGAGGCGGGACAGGACAATTTTTCTATCAGCCCCAGCATTTT. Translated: CASSEFGGGTGQFFYQPQHF.

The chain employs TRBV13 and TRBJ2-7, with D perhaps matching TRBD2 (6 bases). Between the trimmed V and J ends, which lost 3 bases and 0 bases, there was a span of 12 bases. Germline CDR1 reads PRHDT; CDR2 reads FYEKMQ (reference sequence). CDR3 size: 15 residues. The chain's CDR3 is CASSLGSGSSYEQYV. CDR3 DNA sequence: TGTGCCAGCAGCTTGGGTAGCGGATCCTCCTACGAGCAGTACGTC.

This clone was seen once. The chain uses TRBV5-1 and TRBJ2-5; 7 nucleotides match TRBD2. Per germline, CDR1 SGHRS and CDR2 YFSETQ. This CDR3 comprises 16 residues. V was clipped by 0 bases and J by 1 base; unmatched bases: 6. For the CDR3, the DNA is TGCGCCAGCAGCTTGGTCGGGGGACTACTCCAAGAGACCCAGTACTTC. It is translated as CASSLVGGLLQETQYF.